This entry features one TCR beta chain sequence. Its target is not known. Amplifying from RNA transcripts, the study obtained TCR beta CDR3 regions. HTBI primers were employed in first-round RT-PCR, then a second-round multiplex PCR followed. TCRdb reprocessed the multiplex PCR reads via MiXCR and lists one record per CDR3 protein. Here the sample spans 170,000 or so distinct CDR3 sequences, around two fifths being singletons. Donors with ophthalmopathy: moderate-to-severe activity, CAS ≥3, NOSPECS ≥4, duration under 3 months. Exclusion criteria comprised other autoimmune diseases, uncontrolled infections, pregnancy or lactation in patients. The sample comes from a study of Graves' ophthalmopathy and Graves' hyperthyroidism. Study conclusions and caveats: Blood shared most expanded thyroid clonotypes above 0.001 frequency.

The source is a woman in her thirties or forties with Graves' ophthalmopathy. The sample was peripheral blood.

CDR3 residues: CASSLATGTQYF. The DNA of the CDR3 is TGTGCCAGCAGCTTAGCCACCGGGACCCAGTACTTC. J is TRBJ2-5 and V is TRBV7-8; no reliable D call. Germline V gene sequence: CDR1 SGHVS, CDR2 FQNEAQ. Trimming left V 0 bases short and J 7 bases short, with 6 bases between. This CDR3 region has 12 residues. The variable domain in full, with the rest retrieved from reference TRBV7-8 and TRBJ2-5, is GAGVSQSPRYKVAKRGQDVALRCDPISGHVSLFWYQQALGQGPEFLTYFQNEAQLDKSGLPSDRFFAERPEGSVSTLKIQRTQQEDSAVYLCASSLATGTQYFGPGTRLLVL.